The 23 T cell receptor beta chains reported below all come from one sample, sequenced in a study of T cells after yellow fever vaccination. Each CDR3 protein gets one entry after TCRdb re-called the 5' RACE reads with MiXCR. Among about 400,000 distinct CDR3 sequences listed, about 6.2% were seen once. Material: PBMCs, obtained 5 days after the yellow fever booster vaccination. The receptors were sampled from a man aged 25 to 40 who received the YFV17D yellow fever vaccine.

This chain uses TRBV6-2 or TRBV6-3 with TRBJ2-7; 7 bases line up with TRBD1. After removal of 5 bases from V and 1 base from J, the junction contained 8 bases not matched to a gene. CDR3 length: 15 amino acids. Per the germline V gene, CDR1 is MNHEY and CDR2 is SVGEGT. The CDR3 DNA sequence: TGTGCCAGCAGTGAGGGGGCAGGAGGATCCTACGAGCAGTACTTC. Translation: CASSEGAGGSYEQYF.

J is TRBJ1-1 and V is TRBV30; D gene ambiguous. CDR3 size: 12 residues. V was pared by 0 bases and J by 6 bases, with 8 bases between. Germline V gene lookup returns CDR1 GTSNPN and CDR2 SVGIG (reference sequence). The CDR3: CAWSVRTAEAFF. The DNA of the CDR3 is TGTGCCTGGAGTGTAAGGACCGCTGAAGCTTTCTTT.

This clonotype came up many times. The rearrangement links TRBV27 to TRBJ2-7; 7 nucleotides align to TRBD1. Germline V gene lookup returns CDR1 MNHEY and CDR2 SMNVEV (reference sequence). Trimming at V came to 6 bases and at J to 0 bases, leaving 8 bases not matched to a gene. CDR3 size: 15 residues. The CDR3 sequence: CASSFGQAHSYEQYF. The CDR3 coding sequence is TGTGCCAGCAGCTTCGGACAGGCGCACTCCTACGAGCAGTACTTC.

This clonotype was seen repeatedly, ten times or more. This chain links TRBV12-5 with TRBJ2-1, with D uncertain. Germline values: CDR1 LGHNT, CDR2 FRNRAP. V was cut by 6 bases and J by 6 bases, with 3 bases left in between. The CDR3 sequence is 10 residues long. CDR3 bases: TGTGCTAGTGGGGGCAATGAGCAGTTCTTC. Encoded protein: CASGGNEQFF.

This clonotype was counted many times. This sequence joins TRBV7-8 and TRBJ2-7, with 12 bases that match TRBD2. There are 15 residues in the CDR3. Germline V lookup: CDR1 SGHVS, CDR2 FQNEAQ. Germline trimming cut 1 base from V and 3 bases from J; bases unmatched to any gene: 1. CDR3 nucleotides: TGTGCCAGCAGCTTAGTACTAGCGGGAGGCTACGAGCAGTACTTC. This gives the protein CASSLVLAGGYEQYF.

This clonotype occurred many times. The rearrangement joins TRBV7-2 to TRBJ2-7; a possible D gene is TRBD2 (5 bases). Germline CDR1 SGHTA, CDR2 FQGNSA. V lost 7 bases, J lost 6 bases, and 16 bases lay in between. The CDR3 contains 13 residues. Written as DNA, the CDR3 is TGTGCCAGCACCCAAAGCCCCCGGGGCGAGCAGTACTTC. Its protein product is CASTQSPRGEQYF.

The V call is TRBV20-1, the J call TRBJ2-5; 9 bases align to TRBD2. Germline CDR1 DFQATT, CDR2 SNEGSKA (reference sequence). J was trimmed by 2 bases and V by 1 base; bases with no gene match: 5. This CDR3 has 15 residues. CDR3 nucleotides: TGCAGTGCTAGAGCCCTAGCGGGACCACAAGAGACCCAGTACTTC. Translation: CSARALAGPQETQYF.

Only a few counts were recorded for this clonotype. CDR3: CATSGVSSYNEQFF. The DNA of the CDR3 is TGCGCCACCTCAGGCGTCAGCTCCTACAATGAGCAGTTCTTC. The chain links TRBV10-2 to TRBJ2-1; D remains ambiguous. Germline V gives CDR1 WSHSY, CDR2 SAAADI. The CDR3 extends over 14 amino acids. V dropped 10 bases and J dropped 0 bases, with 13 bases sitting between them.

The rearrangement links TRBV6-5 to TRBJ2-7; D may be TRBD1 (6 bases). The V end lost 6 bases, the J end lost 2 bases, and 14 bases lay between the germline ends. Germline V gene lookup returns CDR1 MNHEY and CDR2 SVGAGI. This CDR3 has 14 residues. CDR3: CASSLQGITYEQYF. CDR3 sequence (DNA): TGTGCCAGCAGCCTACAGGGAATAACCTACGAGCAGTACTTC.

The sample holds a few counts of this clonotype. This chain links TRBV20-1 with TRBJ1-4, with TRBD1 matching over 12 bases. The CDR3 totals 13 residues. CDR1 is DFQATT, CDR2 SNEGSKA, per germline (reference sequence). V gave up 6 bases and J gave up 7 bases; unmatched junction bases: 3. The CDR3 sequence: CSARDRGLEKLFF. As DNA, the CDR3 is TGCAGTGCCAGGGACAGGGGGCTTGAAAAACTGTTTTTT.

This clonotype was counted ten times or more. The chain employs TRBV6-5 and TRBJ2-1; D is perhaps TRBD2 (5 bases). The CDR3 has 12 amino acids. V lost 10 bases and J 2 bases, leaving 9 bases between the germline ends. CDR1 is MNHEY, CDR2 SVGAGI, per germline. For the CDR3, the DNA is TGTGCCACTAGCACAGCCTACAATGAGCAGTTCTTC. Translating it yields CATSTAYNEQFF.

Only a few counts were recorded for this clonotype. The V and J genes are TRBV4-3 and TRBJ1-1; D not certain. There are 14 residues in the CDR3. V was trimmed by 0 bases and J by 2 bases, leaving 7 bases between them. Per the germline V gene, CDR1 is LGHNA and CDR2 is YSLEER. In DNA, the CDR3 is TGCGCCAGCAGCCAAGATTCGGATAACACTGAAGCTTTCTTT. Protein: CASSQDSDNTEAFF.

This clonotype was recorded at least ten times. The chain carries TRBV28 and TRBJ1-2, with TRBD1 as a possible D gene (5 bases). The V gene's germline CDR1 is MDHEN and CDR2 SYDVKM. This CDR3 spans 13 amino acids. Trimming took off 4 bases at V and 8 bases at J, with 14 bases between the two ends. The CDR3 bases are TGTGCCAGCAGTTCGACAGATCGTGACGGCTACACCTTC. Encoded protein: CASSSTDRDGYTF.

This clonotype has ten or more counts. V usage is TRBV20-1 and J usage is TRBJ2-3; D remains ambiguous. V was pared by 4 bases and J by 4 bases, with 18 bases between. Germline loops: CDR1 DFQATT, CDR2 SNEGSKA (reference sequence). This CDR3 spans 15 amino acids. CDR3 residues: CSAIFGIILADTQYF. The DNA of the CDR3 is TGCAGTGCTATTTTTGGCATAATACTCGCAGATACGCAGTATTTT.

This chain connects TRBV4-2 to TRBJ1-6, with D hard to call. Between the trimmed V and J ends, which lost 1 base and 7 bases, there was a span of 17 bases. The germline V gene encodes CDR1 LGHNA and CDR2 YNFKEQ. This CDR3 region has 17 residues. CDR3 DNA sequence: TGTGCCAGCAGCCAAGTCGGGCAGCGTCATTTAAATTCACCCCTCCACTTT. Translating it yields CASSQVGQRHLNSPLHF.

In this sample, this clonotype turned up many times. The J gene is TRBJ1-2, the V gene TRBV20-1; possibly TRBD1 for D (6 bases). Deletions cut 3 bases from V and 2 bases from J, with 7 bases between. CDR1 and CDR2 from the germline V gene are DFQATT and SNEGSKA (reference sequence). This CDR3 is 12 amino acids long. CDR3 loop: CSASGQNYGYTF. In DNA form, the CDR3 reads TGCAGTGCTAGCGGACAGAACTATGGCTACACCTTC.

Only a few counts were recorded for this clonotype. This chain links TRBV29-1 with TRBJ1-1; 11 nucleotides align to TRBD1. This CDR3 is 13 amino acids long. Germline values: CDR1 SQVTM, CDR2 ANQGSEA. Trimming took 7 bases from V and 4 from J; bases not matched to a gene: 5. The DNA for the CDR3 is TGCAGCGCAGCCGGGACAGGGGGCACTGAAGCTTTCTTT. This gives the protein CSAAGTGGTEAFF.

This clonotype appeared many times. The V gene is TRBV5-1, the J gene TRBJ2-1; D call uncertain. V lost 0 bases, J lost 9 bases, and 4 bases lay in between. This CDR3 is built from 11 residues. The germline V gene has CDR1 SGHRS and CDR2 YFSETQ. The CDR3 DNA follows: TGCGCCAGCAGCTTGGCCACTGAGCAGTTCTTC. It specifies CASSLATEQFF.

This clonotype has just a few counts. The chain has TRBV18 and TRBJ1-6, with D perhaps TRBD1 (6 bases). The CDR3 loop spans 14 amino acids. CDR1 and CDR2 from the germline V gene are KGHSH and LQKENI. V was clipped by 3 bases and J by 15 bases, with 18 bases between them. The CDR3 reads CASSPGGGTDVLHF. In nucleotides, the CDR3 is TGTGCCAGCTCACCCGGGGGGGGCACCGACGTCCTCCACTTT.

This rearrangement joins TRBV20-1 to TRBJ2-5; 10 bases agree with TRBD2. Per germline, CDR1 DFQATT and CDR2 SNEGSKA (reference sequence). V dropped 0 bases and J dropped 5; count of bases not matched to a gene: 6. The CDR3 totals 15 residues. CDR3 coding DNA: TGCAGTGCTAGAGATCCGGCTAGCGGGAGCGAGACCCAGTACTTC. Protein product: CSARDPASGSETQYF.

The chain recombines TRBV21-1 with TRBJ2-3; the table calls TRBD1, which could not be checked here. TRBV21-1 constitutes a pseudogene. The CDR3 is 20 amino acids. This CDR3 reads CASPAPGQGVTTRFTDTQYF. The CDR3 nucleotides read TGTGCCAGCCCTGCCCCGGGACAGGGGGTGACAACGAGGTTCACAGATACGCAGTATTTT.

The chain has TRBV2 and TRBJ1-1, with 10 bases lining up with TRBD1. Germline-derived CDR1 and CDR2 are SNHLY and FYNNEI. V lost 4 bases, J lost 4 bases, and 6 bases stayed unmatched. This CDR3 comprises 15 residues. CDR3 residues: CASSGRTGGFTEAFF. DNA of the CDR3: TGTGCCAGCAGTGGCCGGACAGGGGGTTTCACTGAAGCTTTCTTT.

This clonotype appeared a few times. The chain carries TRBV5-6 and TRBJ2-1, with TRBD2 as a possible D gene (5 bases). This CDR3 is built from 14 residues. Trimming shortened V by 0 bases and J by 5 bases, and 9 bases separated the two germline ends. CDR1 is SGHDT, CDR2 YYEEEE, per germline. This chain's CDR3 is CASSLGLSNNEQFF. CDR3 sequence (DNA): TGTGCCAGCAGCTTGGGACTATCAAACAATGAGCAGTTCTTC.